Shown below are 32 T cell receptor beta chains from a single sample sequenced in a study of T cell changes during pregnancy in multiple sclerosis (dated by TCRdb to the late 2010s). Library preparation used the immunoSEQ multiplex PCR assay. TCRdb retrieved this table from immuneACCESS and kept in-frame rearrangements only. Not all clones are present; in checked studies, unresolved V genes account for under half, and no reason is known for the remainder. Here the sample has about 59,000 clones; over 85% occur a single time. The ten largest clones take up 2.6% of the sample. The specimen was CD8+ T cells from peripheral blood mononuclear cells, collected in the third trimester of pregnancy. These receptors all stem from a female donor with multiple sclerosis, enrolled in a pregnancy study.

This clone was detected once. V gene TRBV4-3 combines with J gene TRBJ2-1; TRBD2 might be the D (6 bases). CDR3 length: 16 amino acids. Germline assignment: CDR1 LGHNA and CDR2 YSLEER. Trimming left V 1 base short and J 4 bases short, with 14 bases between. The CDR3 here is CASSQGGSGLYNEQFF. The CDR3 DNA reads TGCGCCAGCAGCCAAGGGGGAAGCGGGTTATACAATGAGCAGTTCTTC.

The chain has TRBV7-8 and TRBJ2-1; perhaps TRBD2 as D (6 bases). The CDR3 spans 12 residues. V was cut by 5 bases and J by 9 bases, with 11 bases left in between. Germline CDR1 is SGHVS and CDR2 is FQNEAQ. As DNA, the CDR3 is TGTGCCAGCAGCCGACTAGTTGGTGAGCAGTTCTTC. Translating it yields CASSRLVGEQFF.

This chain's CDR3 is CASSLSMTGFYEQYF. The CDR3 nucleotides read TGTGCCAGCAGCCTGTCGATGACAGGTTTCTACGAGCAGTACTTC. The chain has TRBV7-2 and TRBJ2-7, with D possibly being TRBD1 (6 bases). Germline V gene data show CDR1 as SGHTA and CDR2 as FQGNSA. Trimming removed 5 bases from V and 3 bases from J, with 17 bases in between. The CDR3 has 15 amino acids.

The chain employs TRBV4-1 and TRBJ1-5; the match to TRBD1 covers 8 bases. The CDR3 sequence is 15 residues long. In germline, CDR1 is MGHRA, CDR2 YSYEKL. V lost 5 bases to trimming and J lost 3 bases; unmatched junction nucleotides: 6. CDR3 DNA sequence: TGCGCCAGCAGCGGGCAGGGGGCTCTCAATCAGCCCCAGCATTTT. Its translation is CASSGQGALNQPQHF.

The V gene is TRBV5-4, the J gene TRBJ1-5; D might be TRBD1 (5 bases). The germline CDR1 and CDR2 sequences are SGHNT and YYREEE (reference sequence). The V end was cut by 2 bases, the J end by 7 bases, with 10 bases between. This CDR3 has 13 residues. CDR3 coding DNA: TGTGCCAGCAGCTTAGGACAAGCCCAGCCCCAGCATTTT. It yields the protein CASSLGQAQPQHF.

The V gene is TRBV19, the J gene TRBJ2-2; a possible D gene is TRBD2 (6 bases). The V end was cut by 8 bases, the J end by 4 bases, with 20 bases between. The CDR3 is 16 amino acids. The V gene's germline CDR1 is LNHDA and CDR2 SQIVND (reference sequence). Written as DNA, the CDR3 is TGTGCCAGTGGGGGGATTTTCGAACAGGTCACCGGGGAGCTGTTTTTT. Translation gives CASGGIFEQVTGELFF. The complete variable domain, with remaining parts taken from reference TRBV19 and TRBJ2-2, reads DGGITQSPKYLFRKEGQNVTLSCEQNLNHDAMYWYRQDPGQGLRLIYYSQIVNDFQKGDIAEGYSVSREKKESFPLTVTSAQKNPTAFYLCASGGIFEQVTGELFFGEGSRLTVL.

V gene TRBV5-1 combines with J gene TRBJ2-5; no reliable D call. Deletions cut 2 bases from V and 2 bases from J, with 10 bases between. This CDR3 is 14 amino acids long. Germline V gene lookup returns CDR1 SGHRS and CDR2 YFSETQ. The CDR3 DNA follows: TGCGCCAGCAGCTTAGCCCCCTCTCAAGAGACCCAGTACTTC. Protein product: CASSLAPSQETQYF. Drawing the rest from reference TRBV5-1 and TRBJ2-5, the complete variable domain is KAGVTQTPRYLIKTRGQQVTLSCSPISGHRSVSWYQQTPGQGLQFLFEYFSETQRNKGNFPGRFSGRQFSNSRSEMNVSTLELGDSALYLCASSLAPSQETQYFGPGTRLLVL.

The J gene is TRBJ2-4, the V gene TRBV7-6; 8 bases fit TRBD1. The junction had 0 bases not matched to a gene; V was cut back by 3 bases and J by 5 bases. The CDR3 loop spans 13 amino acids. CDR1 is SGHVS and CDR2 is FNYEAQ in the germline V gene. The CDR3 nucleotides read TGTGCCAGCAGCTTGACAGGGGAAAACATTCAGTACTTC. Translated: CASSLTGENIQYF.

The V gene is TRBV9, the J gene TRBJ2-3; TRBD2 aligns across 7 bases. The V gene's germline CDR1 is SGDLS and CDR2 YYNGEE. CDR3 length: 15 residues. Germline trimming cut 4 bases from V and 0 bases from J; bases unmatched to any gene: 5. CDR3 sequence (DNA): TGTGCCAGCAGCTCGGGAGGTGGTAGCACAGATACGCAGTATTTT. Its translation: CASSSGGGSTDTQYF.

Here the CDR3 reads CASSPGVRTDTQYF. In DNA, the CDR3 is TGTGCCAGCAGCCCGGGAGTGAGGACAGATACGCAGTATTTT. V gene TRBV28 combines with J gene TRBJ2-3; maybe TRBD2 (6 bases). Germline CDR1 MDHEN, CDR2 SYDVKM. V lost 6 bases to trimming and J lost 3 bases, with 13 bases between them. This CDR3 region has 14 residues.

This chain links TRBV27 with TRBJ2-7, with D perhaps matching TRBD2 (6 bases). The CDR3 has 13 amino acids. V was pared by 3 bases and J by 3 bases, with 9 bases between. Germline CDR1 MNHEY, CDR2 SMNVEV (reference sequence). DNA of the CDR3: TGTGCCAGCAGTTTTGCCGGGGGCTACGAGCAGTACTTC. As protein: CASSFAGGYEQYF.

This clone was detected once. An end of the junction differs from the germline gene, which may be a read error. CDR3 amino acids: CASRIADNSYEQYF. CDR3 nucleotides: TGTGCCAGTAGAATAGCGGACAACTCCTACGAGCAGTACTTC. This chain joins TRBV19 and TRBJ2-7, with a tentative D call TRBD2 (6 bases). The germline gives CDR1 LNHDA, CDR2 SQIVND (reference sequence). The CDR3 spans 14 residues.

V is TRBV7-3 and J is TRBJ2-5; TRBD1 might be the D (6 bases). Germline CDR1 SGHTA, CDR2 FQGTGA. The V and J ends lost 1 base and 5 bases respectively, with 11 bases between them. CDR3 length: 14 residues. The CDR3 reads CASSLMAGEETQYF. DNA for the CDR3: TGTGCCAGCAGCTTAATGGCAGGGGAGGAGACCCAGTACTTC.

The V gene is TRBV28, the J gene TRBJ2-7, with a possible D match to TRBD1 (7 bases). The V gene's germline CDR1 is MDHEN and CDR2 SYDVKM. Trimming shortened V by 4 bases and J by 3 bases, and 10 bases separated the two germline ends. The CDR3 runs 13 residues. As DNA, the CDR3 is TGTGCCAGCAGTTGGAGGGGGCGCTACGAGCAGTACTTC. Residues: CASSWRGRYEQYF.

J is TRBJ2-3 and V is TRBV27; TRBD2 aligns across 8 bases. V lost 4 bases to trimming and J lost 4 bases; unmatched junction nucleotides: 4. CDR1 MNHEY and CDR2 SMNVEV come from the germline V gene (reference sequence). This CDR3 has 14 amino acids. CDR3 residues: CASSSGTRADTQYF. CDR3 DNA sequence: TGTGCCAGCAGTTCCGGGACTAGGGCAGATACGCAGTATTTT.

The chain employs TRBV4-2 and TRBJ2-7; D unresolved. Germline values: CDR1 LGHNA, CDR2 YNFKEQ. CDR3 length: 16 amino acids. Trimming shortened V by 2 bases and J by 2 bases, and 16 bases separated the two germline ends. CDR3 sequence: CASSQSQQTATYEQYF. The CDR3 coding sequence is TGTGCCAGCAGCCAATCCCAACAGACGGCCACCTACGAGCAGTACTTC.

This clone has ten or more counts. The V and J genes are TRBV9 and TRBJ1-1; TRBD1 matches 9 bases. Germline V gene data show CDR1 as SGDLS and CDR2 as YYNGEE. V lost 3 bases, J lost 4 bases, and 7 bases stayed unmatched. The CDR3 totals 15 residues. CDR3 residues: CASSGQQGAGTEAFF. Here the CDR3 DNA reads TGTGCCAGCAGCGGACAACAGGGGGCGGGCACTGAAGCTTTCTTT.

The chain carries TRBV7-9 and TRBJ2-7, with 7 bases fitting TRBD2. Germline V lookup: CDR1 SEHNR, CDR2 FQNEAQ (reference sequence). The CDR3 is 14 residues long. V was clipped by 4 bases and J by 4 bases; unmatched bases: 7. CDR3 amino acids: CASSSRTSYYEQYF. As DNA, the CDR3 is TGTGCCAGCAGCTCCCGGACTAGTTATTACGAGCAGTACTTC.

The chain joins TRBV27 to TRBJ2-7, with D possibly being TRBD1 (6 bases). V was shortened by 2 bases and J by 4 bases, with 12 bases between the two germline ends. This CDR3 contains 14 residues. Per germline, CDR1 MNHEY and CDR2 SMNVEV (reference sequence). The CDR3 here is CASSLRGIFYEQYF. Written as DNA, the CDR3 is TGTGCCAGCAGTTTAAGGGGGATCTTTTACGAGCAGTACTTC.

This clone was seen only once. V gene TRBV5-1 combines with J gene TRBJ2-7, with 8 bases that match TRBD1. Germline V CDR1 and CDR2: SGHRS, YFSETQ. The CDR3 runs to 16 residues. After removal of 0 bases from V and 3 bases from J, the junction contained 8 bases not matched to a gene. Here the CDR3 reads CASSLALGQAYYEQYF. DNA for the CDR3: TGCGCCAGCAGCTTGGCCCTGGGACAGGCTTACTACGAGCAGTACTTC. Complete variable domain (other parts from reference TRBV5-1 and TRBJ2-7): KAGVTQTPRYLIKTRGQQVTLSCSPISGHRSVSWYQQTPGQGLQFLFEYFSETQRNKGNFPGRFSGRQFSNSRSEMNVSTLELGDSALYLCASSLALGQAYYEQYFGPGTRLTVT.

The gene calls are TRBV7-6 and TRBJ1-2; the match to TRBD1 covers 11 bases. The germline CDR1 and CDR2 sequences are SGHVS and FNYEAQ. V was pared by 1 base and J by 9 bases, with 7 bases of the junction left unmatched. CDR3 size: 15 residues. CDR3 amino acids: CASSLVPGTGGSYTF. As DNA, the CDR3 is TGTGCCAGCAGCTTAGTTCCCGGGACAGGGGGGAGCTACACCTTC.

V usage is TRBV19 and J usage is TRBJ1-4, with D maybe TRBD1 (5 bases). The CDR3 is 18 amino acids. V shed 7 bases and J shed 0 bases, with 21 bases lying between them. Germline CDR1 reads LNHDA; CDR2 reads SQIVND (reference sequence). The CDR3 loop reads CASTGRRGIIATNEKLFF. DNA of the CDR3: TGTGCCAGTACCGGTCGGCGGGGGATCATTGCAACTAATGAAAAACTGTTTTTT.

The chain employs TRBV6-5 and TRBJ2-7; the match to TRBD1 covers 7 bases. CDR3 length equals 13 residues. The V gene end was trimmed by 0 bases and the J gene end by 6 bases; junction bases not matched to a gene: 2. Germline values: CDR1 MNHEY, CDR2 SVGAGI. CDR3 amino acids: CASSYSQGIEQYF. The CDR3 bases are TGTGCCAGCAGTTACTCACAGGGGATCGAGCAGTACTTC.

This chain connects TRBV5-6 to TRBJ2-6, with 14 bases that match TRBD2. J lost 0 bases, V lost 3 bases, and 2 bases had no gene match. The CDR3 is 18 amino acids. From germline, CDR1 is SGHDT and CDR2 YYEEEE. CDR3 region: CASSWGLAGDSGANVLTF. In DNA, the CDR3 is TGTGCCAGCAGCTGGGGACTAGCGGGAGACTCTGGGGCCAACGTCCTGACTTTC.

The J gene is TRBJ2-2, the V gene TRBV9, with 7 bases aligning to TRBD1. The CDR3 sequence is 15 residues long. V trimming: 1 base; J trimming: 5 bases; junction bases outside the gene matches: 5. Germline CDR1 SGDLS, CDR2 YYNGEE. CDR3 residues: CASSVHRGDTGELFF. CDR3 DNA sequence: TGTGCCAGCAGCGTACACAGGGGAGATACCGGGGAGCTGTTTTTT.

The genes are TRBV7-9 and TRBJ1-2; 7 positions agree with TRBD1. Germline lookup yields CDR1 SEHNR and CDR2 FQNEAQ (reference sequence). V shed 4 bases and J 6 bases; nucleotides not matched to a gene: 8. CDR3 size: 14 residues. In DNA, the CDR3 is TGTGCCAGCAGCTCCCCGACAGGGCGTGATGGCTACACCTTC. Its translation: CASSSPTGRDGYTF.

This clone appeared a few times. The chain links TRBV28 to TRBJ2-1, with a tentative D call TRBD2 (6 bases). CDR1 and CDR2 (germline): MDHEN, SYDVKM. This CDR3 is built from 14 residues. V lost 2 bases and J lost 6, with 11 bases in between. The CDR3 DNA sequence: TGTGCCAGCAGTTTAGGTGGTAGCGGCAATGAGCAGTTCTTC. Amino acid sequence: CASSLGGSGNEQFF. Combining the CDR3 with reference TRBV28 and TRBJ2-1 gives the whole variable domain DVKVTQSSRYLVKRTGEKVFLECVQDMDHENMFWYRQDPGLGLRLIYFSYDVKMKEKGDIPEGYSVSREKKERFSLILESASTNQTSMYLCASSLGGSGNEQFFGPGTRLTVL.

The chain carries TRBV14 and TRBJ1-1; a weak D match, TRBD1 (6 bases). This CDR3 has 16 amino acids. V shed 4 bases and J shed 3 bases, with 18 bases lying between them. Germline V gene sequence: CDR1 SGHDN, CDR2 FVKESK. In nucleotides, the CDR3 is TGTGCCAGCAGCCCCCGAATTCGAGGGGGGGACACTGAAGCTTTCTTT. It translates to CASSPRIRGGDTEAFF.

V and J are TRBV6-9 and TRBJ2-1, with a tentative D call TRBD2 (5 bases). From germline, CDR1 is MNHGY and CDR2 SVAAGI. V lost 0 bases to trimming and J lost 12 bases, with 18 bases between them. The CDR3 runs to 15 residues. The CDR3 DNA follows: TGTGCCAGCAGTTATTCGAGCCGGGGTCCCGATCTGCAGTTCTTC. Protein product: CASSYSSRGPDLQFF.

This clone was seen a few times. The genes are TRBV6-6 and TRBJ1-1; no clear D. The CDR3 loop spans 15 amino acids. The V end was cut by 0 bases, the J end by 3 bases, with 11 bases between. Germline loops: CDR1 MNHNY, CDR2 SVGAGI (reference sequence). CDR3 in amino acids: CASSYSRGLDTEAFF. The CDR3 bases are TGTGCCAGCAGTTACTCGAGAGGGTTGGACACTGAAGCTTTCTTT.

This sequence joins TRBV6-1 and TRBJ2-1; 9 positions agree with TRBD1. This CDR3 spans 12 amino acids. With V trimmed by 11 bases and J by 3 bases, 2 bases remained unmatched. CDR1 and CDR2 (germline): MNHNS, SASEGT. The CDR3 region has the DNA TGTGCCGCGGGACAGGGCTACAATGAGCAGTTCTTC. This codes for CAAGQGYNEQFF.

This chain uses TRBV30 with TRBJ2-1, with TRBD2 matching over 10 bases. J lost 8 bases, V lost 6 bases, and 10 bases had no gene match. The CDR3 consists of 14 residues. Germline CDR1 GTSNPN, CDR2 SVGIG (reference sequence). In DNA, the CDR3 is TGTGCCTGCCGGACTAGCGGATCCGGGGATGAGCAGTTCTTC. This codes for CACRTSGSGDEQFF.